The 5 T cell receptor beta chains given below trace back to one sample, sequenced in a study of shared clonotypes between healthy human individuals. Repertoires were generated with immunoSEQ multiplex PCR, while TCRdb's copy carries only in-frame clones and drops some. This sample yields approximately 740,000 clones, of which more than 85% are seen a single time; under 30% belongs to the top ten. Terminally differentiated effector memory CD45RA+ cells were excluded from the naive CD8 cells, which were CD45RO-negative and positively selected for CCR7. Sequencing used naive CD8+ T cells sorted from blood. These receptors all stem from a man younger than 45 in good health.

V and J are TRBV28 and TRBJ2-7, with 7 bases aligning to TRBD2. CDR1 and CDR2 from the germline V gene are MDHEN and SYDVKM. V shed 1 base, J shed 5 bases, and the junction held 11 bases outside the gene matches. The CDR3 consists of 16 residues. The CDR3 nucleotides are TGTGCCAGCAGTTTATCTCTAGCGGCCCTTTTGGACGAGCAGTACTTC. Protein: CASSLSLAALLDEQYF. Looking up the rest from reference TRBV28 and TRBJ2-7 gives the full variable domain: DVKVTQSSRYLVKRTGEKVFLECVQDMDHENMFWYRQDPGLGLRLIYFSYDVKMKEKGDIPEGYSVSREKKERFSLILESASTNQTSMYLCASSLSLAALLDEQYFGPGTRLTVT.

The chain recombines TRBV27 with TRBJ2-5; 11 bases agree with TRBD1. Germline lookup yields CDR1 MNHEY and CDR2 SMNVEV (reference sequence). The CDR3 contains 15 residues. The V and J ends lost 8 bases and 4 bases, in that order; junction bases with no gene match: 9. The CDR3 nucleotides read TGTGCCAGCGGGTGGGGACAGGGGGATTCAGAGACCCAGTACTTC. Translated, it gives CASGWGQGDSETQYF.

V gene TRBV28 combines with J gene TRBJ1-2; D perhaps matches TRBD1 (6 bases). V dropped 7 bases and J dropped 8 bases, with 17 bases sitting between them. The CDR3 spans 13 residues. Looked up from germline, CDR1 is MDHEN and CDR2 is SYDVKM. The CDR3 sequence is CASNRDPSRGYTF. The CDR3 region has the DNA TGTGCCAGCAACAGGGACCCTAGTAGGGGCTACACCTTC.

This rearrangement joins TRBV27 to TRBJ1-2, with no clear D. V was shortened by 6 bases and J by 3 bases, with 17 bases between the two germline ends. Germline CDR1 MNHEY, CDR2 SMNVEV (reference sequence). The CDR3 totals 15 residues. The chain's CDR3 is CASRSRRPWDYGYTF. CDR3 DNA: TGTGCCAGCAGATCCCGTCGACCATGGGACTATGGCTACACCTTC.

J is TRBJ2-1 and V is TRBV11-2; 8 nucleotides agree with TRBD1. Germline V lookup: CDR1 SGHAT, CDR2 FQNNGV. V was pared by 2 bases and J by 4 bases, with 4 bases of the junction left unmatched. The CDR3 is made up of 15 amino acids. Written as DNA, the CDR3 is TGTGCCAGCAGCTTATTGGGACAGGTGTACAATGAGCAGTTCTTC. This translates into CASSLLGQVYNEQFF.